The 9 T cell receptor beta chains listed next were all sequenced from one sample in a study of T cells in Graves' hyperthyroidism and ophthalmopathy. RNA transcripts provided the source from which TCR beta CDR3 regions were amplified. HTBI primers were the set used in a first-round RT-PCR of the TCR CDR3. One entry per CDR3 protein, called by TCRdb with MiXCR from the multiplex PCR reads. The sample lists more than 350,000 distinct CDR3 sequences; about 15% were seen once. Material: blood. All receptors come from a woman in her 30s with Graves' hyperthyroidism.

This clonotype was counted a few times. The CDR3 DNA reads as TGCGCCAGCAACCGAGGGCAGGGGGCCGGCGAGCAGTACTTC. Amino acid sequence: CASNRGQGAGEQYF. This chain uses TRBV4-1 with TRBJ2-7; 8 bases line up with TRBD1. The V segment lost 7 bases and the J segment 6 bases; nucleotides outside the gene matches: 11. This CDR3 is built from 14 residues. Germline V gives CDR1 MGHRA, CDR2 YSYEKL.

The chain couples TRBV19 to TRBJ2-2; maybe TRBD2 (6 bases). Germline V CDR1 and CDR2: LNHDA, SQIVND (reference sequence). The CDR3 covers 15 residues. V was clipped by 7 bases and J by 3 bases, with 15 bases between them. CDR3 residues: CASTMGGIDTGELFF. The CDR3 DNA reads as TGTGCCAGTACGATGGGGGGAATAGACACCGGGGAGCTGTTTTTT.

This clonotype occurred a few times. The rearrangement uses TRBV5-1 and TRBJ2-1; 13 positions match TRBD2. The CDR3 has 14 amino acids. The V gene end was trimmed by 8 bases and the J gene end by 9 bases; junction bases not matched to a gene: 8. Germline CDR1 and CDR2: SGHRS and YFSETQ. The CDR3 DNA reads as TGCGCCAGTACAAGGACTAGCGGGAGCAGTGAGCAGTTCTTC. Translation: CASTRTSGSSEQFF. Full variable domain (outside the CDR3, taken from reference TRBV5-1 and TRBJ2-1): KAGVTQTPRYLIKTRGQQVTLSCSPISGHRSVSWYQQTPGQGLQFLFEYFSETQRNKGNFPGRFSGRQFSNSRSEMNVSTLELGDSALYLCASTRTSGSSEQFFGPGTRLTVL.

This clonotype was seen a few times. This chain connects TRBV27 to TRBJ2-7; 10 nucleotides agree with TRBD2. This CDR3 spans 13 amino acids. The V segment lost 8 bases and the J segment 5 bases; nucleotides outside the gene matches: 6. From germline, CDR1 is MNHEY and CDR2 SMNVEV (reference sequence). The CDR3 DNA is TGTGCCAGCTGCGAGCGGGAGGGCCACGAGCAGTACTTC. Amino acids: CASCEREGHEQYF.

This clonotype showed up just a few times. The junction and the germline gene differ at one end; a read error may be behind it. In nucleotides, the CDR3 is TGTGCCACCCTTCCTGATAGGGGGCCTTATGGTTACACCTTC. Amino acid sequence: CATLPDRGPYGYTF. This chain links TRBV15 with TRBJ1-2, with 7 bases that match TRBD1. This CDR3 region has 14 residues. Germline values: CDR1 LNHNV, CDR2 YYDKDF (reference sequence).

This clonotype was found many times. The chain joins TRBV18 to TRBJ1-1; D remains ambiguous. Germline assignment: CDR1 KGHSH and CDR2 LQKENI. V lost 8 bases to trimming and J lost 0 bases, with 10 bases between them. The CDR3 runs to 13 residues. Written as DNA, the CDR3 is TGTGCCAGCAGCCGGACGGTGAACACTGAAGCTTTCTTT. Amino acid sequence: CASSRTVNTEAFF.

In its sample, this clonotype was seen a few times. This sequence joins TRBV27 and TRBJ2-6; 11 nucleotides align to TRBD1. With V trimmed by 5 bases and J by 4 bases, 10 bases remained unmatched. The CDR3 contains 18 residues. Germline V gives CDR1 MNHEY, CDR2 SMNVEV (reference sequence). CDR3 sequence (DNA): TGTGCCAGCAGTCCACGGACAGGGGGCTCGAGGGGGGCCAACGTCCTGACTTTC. It codes for CASSPRTGGSRGANVLTF. The whole variable domain, filled in from reference TRBV27 and TRBJ2-6, reads EAQVTQNPRYLITVTGKKLTVTCSQNMNHEYMSWYRQDPGLGLRQIYYSMNVEVTDKGDVPEGYKVSRKEKRNFPLILESPSPNQTSLYFCASSPRTGGSRGANVLTFGAGSRLTVL.

This clonotype has at least ten counts. One end of the junction fails to match germline, which may point to a read error. The chain links TRBV7-2 to TRBJ1-1; 7 bases fit TRBD1. Germline V gives CDR1 SGHTA, CDR2 FQGNSA. The CDR3 length is 16 residues. This CDR3 is CASSVAWYRGNTEAFF. For the CDR3, the DNA is TGTGCCAGCAGCGTAGCCTGGTACAGGGGGAACACTGAAGCTTTCTTT.

This chain uses TRBV20-1 with TRBJ2-3; 11 positions match TRBD2. In germline, CDR1 is DFQATT, CDR2 SNEGSKA (reference sequence). With 6 bases clipped from V and 2 bases from J, the junction kept 7 bases outside the gene matches. This CDR3 has 15 amino acids. The CDR3: CSARLAGRATDTQYF. CDR3 sequence (DNA): TGCAGTGCCAGACTAGCGGGAAGAGCCACAGATACGCAGTATTTT.